The entry below describes one T cell receptor beta chain. Antigen unknown. The data derive from a study of cytomegalovirus exposure and HLA in healthy donors. Germline-derived CDR1 and CDR2 are SGHAT and FQNNGV. V gave up 3 bases and J gave up 0 bases; unmatched junction bases: 2. The CDR3 loop spans 16 amino acids. Study-wide results and caveats: Investigators reported 164 TCR beta chains as tied to cytomegalovirus. Earlier analysis found most TCR beta V segments productive about 90% or about 30% of the time. Rarity marked most TCR sequences, yet some public TCRs occurred in many donors.

Those who donated were healthy bone marrow donors. The PCR had 60 Vbeta and 13 Jbeta primers. Clones were read by immunoSEQ multiplex PCR, and TCRdb kept only the in-frame ones, dropping some. The sample holds roughly 170,000 clones, approximately 81% seen once. The chain employs TRBV11-2 and TRBJ2-2; 9 nucleotides agree with TRBD2. The sequenced sample consisted of PBMCs. The TCR originated in a woman between 25 and 40 years old in good health and CMV-seronegative. The CDR3 nucleotides are TGTGCCAGCAGCTTTCTAGCGGGATCGAACACCGGGGAGCTGTTTTTT. Translation gives CASSFLAGSNTGELFF.